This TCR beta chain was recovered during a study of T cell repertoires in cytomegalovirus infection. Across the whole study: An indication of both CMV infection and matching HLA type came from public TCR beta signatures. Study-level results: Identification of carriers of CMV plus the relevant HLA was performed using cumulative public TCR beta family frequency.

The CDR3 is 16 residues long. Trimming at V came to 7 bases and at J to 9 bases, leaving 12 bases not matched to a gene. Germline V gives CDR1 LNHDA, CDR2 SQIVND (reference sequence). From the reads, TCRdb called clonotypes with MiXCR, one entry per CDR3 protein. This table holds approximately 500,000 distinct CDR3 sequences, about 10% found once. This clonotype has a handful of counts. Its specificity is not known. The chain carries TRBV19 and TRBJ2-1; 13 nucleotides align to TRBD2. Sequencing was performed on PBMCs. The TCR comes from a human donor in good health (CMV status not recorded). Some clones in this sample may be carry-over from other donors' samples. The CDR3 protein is CASTLTSGGASGEQFF. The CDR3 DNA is TGTGCCAGTACCCTTACTAGCGGGGGGGCCAGCGGTGAGCAGTTCTTC. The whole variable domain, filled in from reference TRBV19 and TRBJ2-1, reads DGGITQSPKYLFRKEGQNVTLSCEQNLNHDAMYWYRQDPGQGLRLIYYSQIVNDFQKGDIAEGYSVSREKKESFPLTVTSAQKNPTAFYLCASTLTSGGASGEQFFGPGTRLTVL.